A single sample gave rise to the 21 T cell receptor beta chains below, sequenced in a study of blood T cell repertoires in COVID-19. The method was immunoSEQ multiplex PCR; TCRdb's version includes in-frame clones alone and lacks a portion of them. The sample shows some 360,000 clones, about 87% of them seen only once. Sequencing input: peripheral blood. The source is an older woman with COVID-19, enrolled during active disease.

The genes are TRBV2 and TRBJ1-6; maybe TRBD1 (6 bases). V dropped 7 bases and J dropped 3 bases, with 13 bases sitting between them. The CDR3 contains 15 residues. From germline, CDR1 is SNHLY and CDR2 FYNNEI. The CDR3 nucleotides read TGTGCCAGCATACAGGGAGGGGGCTATAATTCACCCCTCCACTTT. This encodes CASIQGGGYNSPLHF.

This sequence joins TRBV3-1 (or the pseudogene TRBV3-2) and TRBJ1-6; D not resolved. Germline CDR1 reads LGHDT; CDR2 reads YNNKEL (reference sequence). Trimming cost V 0 bases and J 10 bases, with 16 bases left between them. This CDR3 is 16 amino acids long. For the CDR3, the DNA is TGTGCCAGCAGCCAAGATCCCCAGGCAGTTGGGTCACCCCTCCACTTT. Its translation is CASSQDPQAVGSPLHF.

A single count supports this clone. V is TRBV6-5 and J is TRBJ1-5, with 7 nucleotides matching TRBD1. Germline V lookup: CDR1 MNHEY, CDR2 SVGAGI. There are 14 residues in the CDR3. The ends lost 5 bases at V and 5 bases at J; junction bases unmatched: 6. The CDR3 loop is CASSRQGEYQPQHF. CDR3 nucleotide sequence: TGTGCCAGCAGTAGACAGGGAGAGTATCAGCCCCAGCATTTT.

The chain has TRBV30 and TRBJ1-2, with 7 bases matching TRBD1. V shed 0 bases and J 3 bases; nucleotides not matched to a gene: 7. Germline assignment: CDR1 GTSNPN and CDR2 SVGIG (reference sequence). The CDR3 is 15 residues long. CDR3 residues: CAWSVSEGGYYGYTF. CDR3 coding DNA: TGTGCCTGGAGTGTAAGTGAAGGGGGCTACTATGGCTACACCTTC.

The gene calls are TRBV5-1 and TRBJ2-1; a possible D gene is TRBD2 (5 bases). Germline CDR1 is SGHRS and CDR2 is YFSETQ. This CDR3 has 16 amino acids. Trimming removed 5 bases from V and 0 bases from J, with 15 bases in between. In DNA, the CDR3 is TGCGCCAGCAGACGCCCAAGCGGTAGCTCCTACAATGAGCAGTTCTTC. Its protein product is CASRRPSGSSYNEQFF.

The rearrangement uses TRBV28 and TRBJ1-4; perhaps TRBD1 as D (5 bases). Germline loops: CDR1 MDHEN, CDR2 SYDVKM. This CDR3 contains 16 residues. The V end lost 4 bases, the J end lost 0 bases, and 12 bases lay between the germline ends. The CDR3 here is CASSYLGTATNEKLFF. The CDR3 DNA sequence: TGTGCCAGCAGTTACCTGGGGACTGCAACTAATGAAAAACTGTTTTTT. The full variable domain, completed using reference TRBV28 and TRBJ1-4, is DVKVTQSSRYLVKRTGEKVFLECVQDMDHENMFWYRQDPGLGLRLIYFSYDVKMKEKGDIPEGYSVSREKKERFSLILESASTNQTSMYLCASSYLGTATNEKLFFGSGTQLSVL.

The chain combines TRBV6-2 or TRBV6-3 with TRBJ2-7; 13 bases match TRBD2. Per germline, CDR1 MNHEY and CDR2 SVGEGT. The CDR3 is made up of 15 amino acids. V was clipped by 5 bases and J by 2 bases; unmatched bases: 3. The CDR3 is CASSRGLAGAYEQYF. In DNA, the CDR3 is TGTGCCAGCAGTCGTGGACTAGCGGGGGCCTACGAGCAGTACTTC.

This clone was seen more than once but under ten times. V usage is TRBV18 and J usage is TRBJ1-2, with D possibly matching TRBD1 (6 bases). In germline, CDR1 is KGHSH, CDR2 LQKENI. The V and J ends lost 2 bases and 7 bases respectively, with 17 bases between them. The CDR3 is 15 residues long. CDR3 loop: CASSPIGGDGAGYTF. The CDR3 coding sequence is TGTGCCAGCTCACCAATAGGGGGAGATGGGGCTGGCTACACCTTC.

The chain uses TRBV12-3 or TRBV12-4 and TRBJ1-1; D is perhaps TRBD1 (6 bases). V dropped 5 bases and J dropped 0 bases, with 7 bases sitting between them. CDR3 length: 13 amino acids. This CDR3 is CASSQGMNTEAFF. Written as DNA, the CDR3 is TGTGCCAGCAGTCAGGGGATGAACACTGAAGCTTTCTTT.

J is TRBJ1-1 and V is TRBV3-1 (or the pseudogene TRBV3-2); no clear D gene. CDR1 is LGHDT, CDR2 YNNKEL, per germline (reference sequence). The CDR3 spans 13 residues. The V end was cut by 2 bases, the J end by 6 bases, with 10 bases between. The CDR3 here is CASSQTYGAEAFF. The CDR3 nucleotides are TGTGCCAGCAGCCAAACTTACGGGGCTGAAGCTTTCTTT.

The chain recombines TRBV6-6 with TRBJ2-1, with TRBD1 as a possible D gene (6 bases). Trimming left V 3 bases short and J 7 bases short, with 10 bases between. Germline-derived CDR1 and CDR2 are MNHNY and SVGAGI (reference sequence). This CDR3 is 13 amino acids long. The CDR3 sequence: CASSYQQGNEQFF. The CDR3 coding sequence is TGTGCCAGCAGTTATCAACAGGGTAATGAGCAGTTCTTC.

Comments on this clone: The same CDR3 also results from other DNA sequences found in this sample. The chain has TRBV5-1 and TRBJ2-3; no firm D call. V was pared by 3 bases and J by 0 bases, with 2 bases between. The CDR3 spans 12 residues. CDR1 is SGHRS and CDR2 is YFSETQ in the germline V gene. Here the CDR3 DNA reads TGCGCCAGCAGCTCTAGCACAGATACGCAGTATTTT. Translating gives CASSSSTDTQYF.

The CDR3 sequence: CASSRDRSSGNTIYF. The CDR3 DNA reads as TGTGCCAGCTCTCGTGACAGAAGCTCTGGAAACACCATATATTTT. This chain links TRBV18 with TRBJ1-3; perhaps TRBD1 as D (5 bases). The CDR3 covers 15 residues. V shed 6 bases and J shed 0 bases, with 12 bases lying between them. Looked up from germline, CDR1 is KGHSH and CDR2 is LQKENI.

V gene TRBV7-8 combines with J gene TRBJ1-5, with TRBD1 as a possible D gene (6 bases). V lost 5 bases and J 1 base, leaving 18 bases between the germline ends. CDR3 length equals 17 residues. Germline assignment: CDR1 SGHVS and CDR2 FQNEAQ. CDR3 nucleotide sequence: TGTGCCAGCAGCATACGGGGGGGGCGGAGAAGCAATCAGCCCCAGCATTTT. It encodes CASSIRGGRRSNQPQHF.

V gene TRBV5-1 combines with J gene TRBJ2-5; D is uncertain. Looked up from germline, CDR1 is SGHRS and CDR2 is YFSETQ. This CDR3 is built from 14 residues. V was trimmed by 0 bases and J by 4 bases, leaving 10 bases between them. The chain's CDR3 is CASSLASLVETQYF. In DNA form, the CDR3 reads TGCGCCAGCAGCTTGGCAAGCTTGGTAGAGACCCAGTACTTC.

The chain recombines TRBV7-8 with TRBJ1-5, with D possibly being TRBD1 (5 bases). The CDR3 sequence is 15 residues long. V was clipped by 5 bases and J by 3 bases, with 14 bases between them. CDR1 SGHVS and CDR2 FQNEAQ come from the germline V gene. CDR3 DNA sequence: TGTGCCAGCAGCCAGGGAGAGGTCAACAATCAGCCCCAGCATTTT. This sequence encodes CASSQGEVNNQPQHF.

This clone was observed a single time. The chain uses TRBV4-1 and TRBJ2-7, with 12 nucleotides matching TRBD2. V lost 3 bases to trimming and J lost 2 bases; unmatched junction nucleotides: 2. The CDR3 is 15 amino acids. CDR1 MGHRA and CDR2 YSYEKL come from the germline V gene. CDR3 sequence reads: CASSQRLAGAYEQYF. The CDR3 DNA reads as TGCGCCAGCAGCCAGCGACTAGCGGGGGCCTACGAGCAGTACTTC.

The chain has TRBV11-3 and TRBJ1-1; 8 bases fit TRBD1. Germline V gene lookup returns CDR1 SGHNT and CDR2 YENEEA. V shed 0 bases, J shed 0 bases, and the junction held 3 bases outside the gene matches. This CDR3 contains 16 residues. CDR3 DNA: TGTGCCAGCAGCTTAGAACTGACAGGGGTGAACACTGAAGCTTTCTTT. Protein product: CASSLELTGVNTEAFF. The variable domain in full, with the rest retrieved from reference TRBV11-3 and TRBJ1-1, is EAGVVQSPRYKIIEKKQPVAFWCNPISGHNTLYWYLQNLGQGPELLIRYENEEAVDDSQLPKDRFSAERLKGVDSTLKIQPAELGDSAVYLCASSLELTGVNTEAFFGQGTRLTVV.

In nucleotides, the CDR3 is TGTGCCAGCAGCGCTCAATCCCGAGGGGGGGAACGGTACAATGAGCAGTTCTTC. Translating it yields CASSAQSRGGERYNEQFF. The V and J genes are TRBV9 and TRBJ2-1; weak D call: TRBD2 (7 bases). This CDR3 has 18 residues. The germline V gene encodes CDR1 SGDLS and CDR2 YYNGEE. V was pared by 3 bases and J by 4 bases, with 23 bases between.

This chain's CDR3 is CASSDGQDYEQYF. In DNA form, the CDR3 reads TGCGCCAGCAGCGATGGACAGGACTACGAGCAGTACTTC. The chain recombines TRBV5-1 with TRBJ2-7; 7 nucleotides line up with TRBD1. The CDR3 runs to 13 residues. J gave up 3 bases and V 4 bases, and 4 bases lay outside the gene matches. The germline V gene encodes CDR1 SGHRS and CDR2 YFSETQ. The complete variable domain, with remaining parts taken from reference TRBV5-1 and TRBJ2-7, reads KAGVTQTPRYLIKTRGQQVTLSCSPISGHRSVSWYQQTPGQGLQFLFEYFSETQRNKGNFPGRFSGRQFSNSRSEMNVSTLELGDSALYLCASSDGQDYEQYFGPGTRLTVT.

The chain links TRBV2 to TRBJ1-6; D is perhaps TRBD1 (5 bases). Germline loops: CDR1 SNHLY, CDR2 FYNNEI. This CDR3 has 14 amino acids. The ends were cut back, 5 bases at V and 8 bases at J, with 13 bases in the middle. The CDR3 coding sequence is TGTGCCAGCAGTTTCCCACGGGGGTATTCACCCCTCCACTTT. Translation gives CASSFPRGYSPLHF.